This T cell receptor (beta chain) originates from a study of T cell responses to AZD1222 COVID-19 vaccine. Whole-study results and caveats: The donor cohort was predominantly white British with a female majority, and clonal diversity may have been underestimated. CD4 TCRs linked to vaccination spanned spike, dominating at 160-218 and 743-854.

Points on this clone: Antigen: not known.

The data were produced by immunoSEQ multiplex PCR, yet TCRdb's version contains in-frame clones alone and is incomplete. Recorded here are over 120,000 clones; the top ten clones represent about 2.3%. Germline V gives CDR1 MGHDK, CDR2 SYGVNS. The CDR3 covers 11 residues. Trimming stripped 6 bases from V and 4 bases from J, with 6 bases between. The chain links TRBV25-1 to TRBJ1-1; D call uncertain. The TCR was taken from an adult in good health. The sample was peripheral blood. Here the CDR3 reads CASRAGTEAFF. The CDR3 DNA is TGTGCCAGCAGGGCAGGCACTGAAGCTTTCTTT.